This T cell receptor beta chain appears in the sequencing data of a study of blood T cell repertoires in COVID-19. As processed by the authors: From reference gene primer amplification, estimates of nucleated cell counts were derived. Profiled with immunoSEQ multiplex PCR; TCRdb holds only in-frame clones, not every one. That table gives V, J and clone size, and the DNA gave D and trimming. The sample records 400,000 or so clones, about 91% being singletons. The CDR3 has 14 residues. V shed 9 bases and J shed 2 bases, with 13 bases lying between them. Germline CDR1 reads MRHNA; CDR2 reads SNTAGT. The genes are TRBV6-4 and TRBJ2-2; possible D gene TRBD1, 6 bases. The origin of this receptor is a middle-aged woman with COVID-19, enrolled during active disease. Specimen: peripheral blood. CDR3 nucleotide sequence: TGTGCCAGTAGGGGGAGCTCCAACACCGGGGAGCTGTTTTTT. This codes for CASRGSSNTGELFF.